The entry below describes one TCR beta chain. Method: immunoSEQ multiplex PCR; TCRdb's copy keeps in-frame clones and lacks some. The sample yields approximately 450,000 clones, 80% to 95% seen once. The data stem from a study of Ad26.COV2.S vaccination and SARS-CoV-2 variants. Germline CDR1 is LNHDA and CDR2 is SQIVND (reference sequence). This CDR3 contains 16 residues. The J segment lost 5 bases and the V segment lost 5 bases, leaving 13 bases of the junction unmatched. Treatment reported: 15 to 20 received Ad26.COV2.S at low or high dose, single or two shots; several received placebo; per-sample allocation not given. Material that was analyzed had been drawn on day 63 after the first vaccine or placebo injection.

The chain has TRBV19 and TRBJ1-1; 8 positions agree with TRBD1. Sequencing was performed on peripheral blood, taken in a trial of Ad26.COV2.S vaccine versus placebo. This clonotype originated in a person between 18 and 65 years old who received the Ad26.COV2.S COVID-19 vaccine or a placebo. The CDR3 sequence is CASSLDRGRRNTEAFF. CDR3 coding DNA: TGTGCCAGTAGTCTCGACAGGGGCCGAAGGAATACTGAAGCTTTCTTT.